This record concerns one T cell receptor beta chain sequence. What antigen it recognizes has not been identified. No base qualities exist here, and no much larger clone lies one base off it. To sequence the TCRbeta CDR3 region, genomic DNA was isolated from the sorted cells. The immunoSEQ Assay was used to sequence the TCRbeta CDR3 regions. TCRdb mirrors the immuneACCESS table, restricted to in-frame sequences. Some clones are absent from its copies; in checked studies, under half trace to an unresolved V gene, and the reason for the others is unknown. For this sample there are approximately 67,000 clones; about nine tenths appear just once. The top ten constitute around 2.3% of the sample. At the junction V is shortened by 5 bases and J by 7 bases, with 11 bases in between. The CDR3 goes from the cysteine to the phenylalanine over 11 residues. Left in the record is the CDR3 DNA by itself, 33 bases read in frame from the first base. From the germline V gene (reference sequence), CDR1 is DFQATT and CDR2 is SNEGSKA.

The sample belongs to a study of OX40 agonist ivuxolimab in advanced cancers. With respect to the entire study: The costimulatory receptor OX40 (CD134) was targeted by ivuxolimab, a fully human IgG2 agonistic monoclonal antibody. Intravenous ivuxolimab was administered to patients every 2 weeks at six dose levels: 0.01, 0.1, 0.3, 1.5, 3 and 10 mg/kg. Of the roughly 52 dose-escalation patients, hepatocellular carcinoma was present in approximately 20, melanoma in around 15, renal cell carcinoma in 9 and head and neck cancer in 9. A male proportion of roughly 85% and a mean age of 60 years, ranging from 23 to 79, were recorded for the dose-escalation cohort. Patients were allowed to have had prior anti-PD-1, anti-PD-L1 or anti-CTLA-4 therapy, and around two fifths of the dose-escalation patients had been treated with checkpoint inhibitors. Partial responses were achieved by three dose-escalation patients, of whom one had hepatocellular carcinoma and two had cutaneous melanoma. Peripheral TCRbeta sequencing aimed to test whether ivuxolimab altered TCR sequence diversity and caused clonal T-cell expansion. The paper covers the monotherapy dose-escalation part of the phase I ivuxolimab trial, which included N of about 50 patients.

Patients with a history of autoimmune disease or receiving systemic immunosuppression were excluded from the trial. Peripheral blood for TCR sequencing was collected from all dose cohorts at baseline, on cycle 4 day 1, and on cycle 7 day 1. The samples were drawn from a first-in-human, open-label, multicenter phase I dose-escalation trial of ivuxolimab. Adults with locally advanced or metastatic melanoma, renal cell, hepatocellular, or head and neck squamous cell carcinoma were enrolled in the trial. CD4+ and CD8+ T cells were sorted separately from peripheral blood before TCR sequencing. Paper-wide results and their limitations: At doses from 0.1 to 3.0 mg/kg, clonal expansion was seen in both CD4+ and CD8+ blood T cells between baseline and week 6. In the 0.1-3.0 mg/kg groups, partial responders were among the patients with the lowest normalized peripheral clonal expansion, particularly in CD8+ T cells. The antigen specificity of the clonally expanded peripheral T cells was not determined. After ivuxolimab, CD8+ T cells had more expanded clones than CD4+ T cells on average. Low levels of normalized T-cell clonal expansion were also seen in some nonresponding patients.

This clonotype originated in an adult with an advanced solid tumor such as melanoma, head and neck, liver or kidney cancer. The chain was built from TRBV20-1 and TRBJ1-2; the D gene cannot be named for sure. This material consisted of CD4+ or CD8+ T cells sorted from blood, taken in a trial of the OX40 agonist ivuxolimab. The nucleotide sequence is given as TGCAGTGCTCGACGTCTAGCTGGCTACACCTTC. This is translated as CSARRLAGYTF.